Following are 31 T cell receptor beta chains from one sample sequenced in a study of tumor-infiltrating lymphocytes in primary liver carcinoma. Taking about 20-31 mg of unsorted bulk tissue, the authors co-extracted RNA and DNA. With a constant-region primer, TCR beta cDNA was made from approximately 450 ng of total RNA. Library construction for TCR beta comprised three nested multiplex PCR rounds performed with slightly modified ARM-PCR. Rounds one and two of PCR, each of roughly 10 cycles, were primed with TRBV1-TRBV30 forward primers and a C-beta reverse primer. Each CDR3 protein gets one entry after TCRdb re-called the multiplex PCR reads with MiXCR. The sample has fewer than 250,000 distinct CDR3 sequences; around 85% are singletons. Sequenced material: tumor tissue from primary liver carcinoma. The receptor set was obtained from a man aged 40-49 years with primary liver carcinoma and hepatitis B virus infection.

As regards this clonotype: At one end, the junction sequence differs from germline, possibly due to a read error. The J gene is TRBJ2-1, the V gene TRBV5-6; 7 positions match TRBD2. Germline V gives CDR1 SGHDT, CDR2 YYEEEE. The CDR3 extends over 14 amino acids. This CDR3 is CAGSGVGADNEQFF. The CDR3 DNA reads TGTGCCGGCAGCGGGGTAGGAGCGGACAATGAGCAGTTCTTC. Supplemented by reference TRBV5-6 and TRBJ2-1, the full variable domain reads DAGVTQSPTHLIKTRGQQVTLRCSPKSGHDTVSWYQQALGQGPQFIFQYYEEEERQRGNFPDRFSGHQFPNYSSELNVNALLLGDSALYLCAGSGVGADNEQFFGPGTRLTVL.

Concerning this clonotype: The junction and the germline gene differ at one end; a read error may be behind it. The V gene is TRBV6-5, the J gene TRBJ2-3; 7 bases align to TRBD2. The CDR3 is 15 residues long. Per the germline V gene, CDR1 is MNHEY and CDR2 is SVGAGI. CDR3 nucleotide sequence: TGTGCCAGTAACCCAGGACTAGAGGGAACAGATAAGCAGTATTTT. It translates to CASNPGLEGTDKQYF.

This clonotype was counted a few times. The chain links TRBV6-1 to TRBJ2-7; no clear D. Germline-derived CDR1 and CDR2 are MNHNS and SASEGT. This CDR3 region has 15 residues. This CDR3 is CVSRRLGRVHYEQYF. CDR3 DNA sequence: TGTGTCAGTAGGCGCCTAGGAAGGGTCCACTACGAGCAGTACTTC.

This chain connects TRBV6-1 to TRBJ2-3; D not certain. The CDR3 spans 11 residues. V shed 9 bases and J shed 3 bases, with 7 bases lying between them. Germline assignment: CDR1 MNHNS and CDR2 SASEGT. This CDR3 is CARNQTDTQYF. In nucleotides, the CDR3 is TGTGCCAGGAATCAAACAGATACGCAGTATTTT.

In its sample, this clonotype ranks as medium-sized (0.01 to 0.1%). The chain carries TRBV6-2 or TRBV6-3 and TRBJ2-7, with D hard to call. The CDR3 contains 13 residues. The V gene's germline CDR1 is MNHEY and CDR2 SVGEGT. V was clipped by 6 bases and J by 3 bases, with 12 bases between them. DNA of the CDR3: TGTGCCAGCAGCCCCGACTGGGTCTACGAGCAGTACTTC. Amino acids: CASSPDWVYEQYF.

With respect to this clonotype: Germline is not matched at one junction end, which may reflect a read error. The chain has TRBV5-4 and TRBJ2-2; TRBD2 aligns across 8 bases. CDR3 size: 15 residues. Germline-derived CDR1 and CDR2 are SGHNT and YYREEE (reference sequence). DNA of the CDR3: TGTGTCAGCAACTCGACTAGCGCGAACACCGGGGAGCTGTTTTTC. It is translated as CVSNSTSANTGELFF. Looking up the rest from reference TRBV5-4 and TRBJ2-2 gives the full variable domain: ETGVTQSPTHLIKTRGQQVTLRCSSQSGHNTVSWYQQALGQGPQFIFQYYREEENGRGNFPPRFSGLQFPNYSSELNVNALELDDSALYLCVSNSTSANTGELFFGEGSRLTVL.

In the case of this clonotype: It may be a read error: a sequence one base away is much more abundant. The CDR3 does not end in the conserved phenylalanine or tryptophan, so this is likely a read error. This rearrangement joins TRBV28 to TRBJ1-2, with 10 bases lining up with TRBD1. This CDR3 contains 14 residues. V lost 8 bases and J lost 9; bases outside the gene matches: 12. Germline V gene sequence: CDR1 MDHEN, CDR2 SYDVKM. The DNA for the CDR3 is TGTGCCAGCTCCGGCCCGGGACAGGGGTTTCGCTACACCTTA. Its translation: CASSGPGQGFRYTL.

Regarding this clonotype: A much larger clone lies one base from this, so it may be a read error. No conserved phenylalanine or tryptophan ends this CDR3, so it is likely a read error. This chain links TRBV6-6 with TRBJ1-4; no reliable D call. V was clipped by 4 bases and J by 10 bases, with 7 bases between them. This CDR3 contains 11 residues. Germline values: CDR1 MNHNY, CDR2 SVGAGI (reference sequence). The CDR3 DNA reads TGTGCCAGCAGTTTGTGGGGAAAACTGTTTCTT. This codes for CASSLWGKLFL.

Points on this clonotype: Because the CDR3 is missing its conserved closing phenylalanine or tryptophan, this is likely a read error. The CDR3 region has the DNA TGTGCCAGCAGCTTAGAACCTGGCGGGAACTGGGTCGAGCAGTACTTA. Translating gives CASSLEPGGNWVEQYL. The rearrangement uses TRBV11-2 and TRBJ2-7, with D perhaps matching TRBD2 (6 bases). Germline V gene sequence: CDR1 SGHAT, CDR2 FQNNGV. This CDR3 has 16 amino acids. V was trimmed by 0 bases and J by 6 bases, leaving 18 bases between them.

For this clonotype: Relative to the germline gene, one junction end is altered; a read error may explain this. The chain carries TRBV24-1 and TRBJ2-2; TRBD1 might be the D (6 bases). Germline lookup yields CDR1 KGHDR and CDR2 SFDVKD. There are 16 residues in the CDR3. The CDR3 DNA is TGTGCCACCAGTGATTCCCGAACAGGGAGCGCCGGGGAACTGTTTTTT. Translated: CATSDSRTGSAGELFF.

Of note for this clonotype: A read error may account for a junction end that differs from germline. This chain connects TRBV10-3 to TRBJ1-5; D gene ambiguous. Germline V gives CDR1 ENHRY, CDR2 SYGVKD. The CDR3 spans 13 residues. Here the CDR3 reads CTISDGEIQPQHF. In nucleotides, the CDR3 is TGTACCATCAGTGACGGGGAGATTCAGCCCCAGCATTTT.

The table lists this clonotype with a few counts. This chain links TRBV28 with TRBJ2-7; 8 bases agree with TRBD1. CDR1 is MDHEN and CDR2 is SYDVKM in the germline V gene. J gave up 3 bases and V 5 bases, and 0 bases lay outside the gene matches. CDR3 length equals 12 residues. CDR3 in amino acids: CASSGTGYEQYF. The CDR3 DNA follows: TGTGCCAGCAGTGGGACAGGCTACGAGCAGTACTTC.

Notes on this clonotype: At one end the junction does not follow the germline gene, possibly because of a read error. This chain uses TRBV6-2 or TRBV6-3 with TRBJ2-6; TRBD1 might be the D (6 bases). The CDR3 is 17 residues long. Germline CDR1 is MNHEY and CDR2 is SVGEGT. The CDR3 region has the DNA TGTGCCAGCATCTCCGAAGGGGGTTTACCTGGGGCCAACATCCTGACTTTC. Protein sequence: CASISEGGLPGANILTF.

This clonotype was detected only once. An end of the junction differs from the germline gene, which may be a read error. This chain joins TRBV6-6 and TRBJ2-1; TRBD2 matches at 9 bases. This CDR3 comprises 16 residues. Germline CDR1 reads MNHNY; CDR2 reads SVGAGI (reference sequence). The CDR3 loop reads CASRAIPTSGYNEQFF. CDR3 coding DNA: TGTGCAAGCAGAGCCATTCCGACTAGCGGTTACAATGAGCAGTTCTTC.

Comment on this clonotype: The junction departs from germline at one end; a sequencing error may be responsible. The chain has TRBV5-1 and TRBJ2-3; D is uncertain. The CDR3 spans 14 residues. Per the germline V gene, CDR1 is SGHRS and CDR2 is YFSETQ. CDR3 sequence reads: CASSFNDCPDTQYF. The DNA for the CDR3 is TGCGCCAGTAGCTTTAATGACTGTCCGGATACGCAGTATTTT.

About this clonotype itself: Given a much more abundant clone one base away, this may be a read error. The chain uses TRBV7-9 and TRBJ2-2, with D maybe TRBD2 (6 bases). The CDR3 has 15 amino acids. The V gene lost 3 bases and the J gene lost 1 base, with 9 bases spanning the gap. CDR1 is SEHNR, CDR2 FQNEAQ, per germline (reference sequence). CDR3 bases: TGTGCCAGCAGCTTTCTAGCGAGGAACACCGGGGAGCTGTTTTTT. It translates to CASSFLARNTGELFF.

Worth noting for this clonotype: The conserved phenylalanine or tryptophan normally closing the CDR3 is absent here, so this likely arose from a read error. The DNA is left out, because the CDR3 cannot be placed on it with certainty; the CDR3 is given as TCRdb lists it. The genes are TRBV6-1 and TRBJ2-3; the D segment call TRBD2 is taken from the table without a DNA check. The CDR3 adds up to 13 amino acids, both ends counted. Germline V gene lookup returns CDR1 MNHNS and CDR2 SASEGT. The CDR3: CASSAGTRTPQFY.

On this clonotype: A much larger clone lies one base from this, so it may be a read error. The chain couples TRBV30 to TRBJ1-5; unclear D gene. The CDR3 spans 13 residues. Germline V gives CDR1 GTSNPN, CDR2 SVGIG (reference sequence). Trimming left V 1 base short and J 8 bases short, with 12 bases between. The CDR3 nucleotides read TGTGCCTGGAGTGGGCTTCATGTGGAGCCCCAGCATTTT. Protein: CAWSGLHVEPQHF.

As for this clonotype: One end of the junction is discordant with germline, which a read error may explain. This rearrangement joins TRBV11-2 to TRBJ2-3; D is possibly TRBD2 (5 bases). Germline assignment: CDR1 SGHAT and CDR2 FQNNGV. The CDR3 totals 17 residues. CDR3 protein: CVSTDQISNGNSDTQYF. CDR3 bases: TGTGTCAGCACCGACCAGATTTCAAACGGGAACTCAGATACGCAGTATTTT.

This chain joins TRBV5-1 and TRBJ1-1; D not certain. The V gene's germline CDR1 is SGHRS and CDR2 YFSETQ. The CDR3 extends over 13 amino acids. The CDR3: CANSSDGSPGAFF. CDR3 nucleotides: TGCGCTAACAGCTCAGATGGTTCCCCTGGGGCTTTCTTT.

As concerns this clonotype: An end of the junction differs from the germline gene, which may be a read error. This CDR3 is CSAYATPGLAGETQHF. In nucleotides, the CDR3 is TGCAGCGCCTACGCGACTCCGGGACTAGCGGGAGAGACCCAGCACTTC. The rearrangement links TRBV29-1 to TRBJ2-5; 14 bases map to TRBD2. The length of the CDR3 is 16 residues. CDR1 is SQVTM and CDR2 is ANQGSEA in the germline V gene.

In the case of this clonotype: One junction end disagrees with the germline gene, perhaps due to a read error. The chain uses TRBV5-4 and TRBJ1-6; unclear D gene. The CDR3 contains 16 residues. Germline lookup yields CDR1 SGHNT and CDR2 YYREEE (reference sequence). The CDR3, as DNA: TGTGCCAGCAGCACCGCAGCGGGATCGAGGGCTTCACCCCCCCACTTT. Translation: CASSTAAGSRASPPHF.

This clonotype was seen once. An end of the junction differs from the germline gene, which may be a read error. The V call is TRBV29-1, the J call TRBJ1-5; D is perhaps TRBD1 (6 bases). Germline loops: CDR1 SQVTM, CDR2 ANQGSEA. There are 13 residues in the CDR3. In DNA, the CDR3 is TGCAGCCTTATCGGACAGATCAATCAGCCCCAACATTTT. Residues: CSLIGQINQPQHF.

In regard to this clonotype: The junction does not match germline at one end; this may be a read error. The gene calls are TRBV5-4 and TRBJ1-5; D is ambiguous. CDR1 is SGHNT, CDR2 YYREEE, per germline (reference sequence). The CDR3 spans 15 residues. The DNA for the CDR3 is TGTGCCAACAGCCGCGAGGGAAATAGCAATCAGCCCCAGCATTTT. It codes for CANSREGNSNQPQHF.

This sequence joins TRBV30 and TRBJ2-3; the D gene is possibly TRBD2 (5 bases). This CDR3 is 13 amino acids long. Germline V CDR1 and CDR2: GTSNPN, SVGIG (reference sequence). The CDR3 sequence is CVSGQRNADTQYF. The CDR3 DNA sequence: TGTGTTTCGGGCCAGCGGAACGCAGATACGCAGTATTTT. Full variable domain (missing parts from reference TRBV30 and TRBJ2-3): SQTIHQWPATLVQPVGSPLSLECTVEGTSNPNLYWYRQAAGRGLQLLFYSVGIGQISSEVPQNLSASRPQDRQFILSSKKLLLSDSGFYLCVSGQRNADTQYFGPGTRLTVL.

To note about this clonotype: Germline is not matched at one junction end, which may reflect a read error. This chain uses TRBV12-3 or TRBV12-4 with TRBJ2-1, with D tentatively TRBD1 (5 bases). The CDR3 length is 14 residues. CDR3 nucleotide sequence: TGTGCTAGCAGTTTATTAGCCCTCGACAGCGAGGAGTTCTTC. Amino acids: CASSLLALDSEEFF.

As regards this clonotype: The junction shows a germline mismatch at one end, possibly a read error. V gene TRBV11-3 combines with J gene TRBJ2-1; TRBD2 aligns across 9 bases. This CDR3 region has 16 residues. Germline V gives CDR1 SGHNT, CDR2 YENEEA. CDR3 residues: CGSSLGIAGERSEQFF. CDR3 DNA: TGTGGCAGCAGCTTAGGTATAGCGGGAGAGCGAAGTGAGCAATTCTTC.

A word on this clonotype: A much more abundant neighbour one base away suggests this may be a read error. V gene TRBV30 combines with J gene TRBJ1-1; D remains ambiguous. Germline lookup yields CDR1 GTSNPN and CDR2 SVGIG (reference sequence). This CDR3 has 11 amino acids. As DNA, the CDR3 is TGTGCCTGGGATAACCGGGCTGAAGCTCTCTTT. This gives the protein CAWDNRAEALF.

This chain links TRBV11-2 with TRBJ2-7, with D tentatively TRBD1 or TRBD2 (7 bases each). The V gene lost 5 bases and the J gene lost 0 bases, with 29 bases spanning the gap. This CDR3 has 20 amino acids. The germline V gene has CDR1 SGHAT and CDR2 FQNNGV. This chain's CDR3 is CASSVREGRTRGLSSYEQYF. CDR3 nucleotides: TGTGCCAGCAGCGTGAGGGAGGGAAGGACTAGGGGGCTCAGCTCCTACGAGCAGTACTTC.

Points on this clonotype: Sequence at one end of the junction differs from germline and may be a read error. V is TRBV4-2 and J is TRBJ2-7; 7 bases match TRBD1. The germline V gene encodes CDR1 LGHNA and CDR2 YNFKEQ. This CDR3 has 14 amino acids. CDR3 coding DNA: TGCGACAGCAGCCAATATCGAGGGGGCCACGAGCAGTACTTC. It yields the protein CDSSQYRGGHEQYF.

A word on this clonotype: A read error may produce the germline difference seen at one junction end. The CDR3: CTISIPSARDTEAFF. The CDR3 DNA reads as TGTACCATCAGTATTCCGTCGGCGCGGGACACTGAAGCCTTCTTT. The chain has TRBV6-6 and TRBJ1-1, with D perhaps TRBD1 (6 bases). The CDR3 contains 15 residues. Germline values: CDR1 MNHNY, CDR2 SVGAGI (reference sequence).